This T cell receptor beta chain was retrieved from a study of OX40 agonist ivuxolimab in advanced cancers. On the study more broadly: Eligibility rules accepted prior anti-PD-1, anti-PD-L1 or anti-CTLA-4 therapy, and 40% to 50% had some.

Trimming cost V 0 bases and J 1 base, with 6 bases left between them. The germline V gene encodes CDR1 MGHRA and CDR2 YSYEKL. The CDR3 spans 14 residues. Assay: immunoSEQ multiplex PCR; the TCRdb copy retains only in-frame clones and omits some. Here the sample spans some 14,000 clones, roughly three quarters being singletons. This clonotype was obtained from an adult with an advanced solid tumor such as melanoma, head and neck, liver or kidney cancer. This material consisted of CD4+ or CD8+ T cells sorted from blood, taken in a trial of the OX40 agonist ivuxolimab. The chain links TRBV4-1 to TRBJ1-1; D gene unclear. CDR3 residues: CASSQDLTNTEAFF. Written as DNA, the CDR3 is TGCGCCAGCAGCCAAGATCTAACGAACACTGAAGCTTTCTTT.